The 13 T cell receptor beta chains below come from one sample, sequenced in a study of CD8 T cells in ankylosing spondylitis (dated by TCRdb to the late 2010s). The study at large found these results: Blood from ankylosing spondylitis patients appeared to be characterized by a TCR beta motif composed of eight or nine highly homologous amino acid variants.

The antigens for these receptors are not known. Libraries were built with 5' RACE. The data were produced on an Illumina HiSeq 2500. TCRdb passed the public sequencing reads through fastp at Q25 and MiXCR, retaining productive beta sequences. Rows are unified per CDR3 protein, each entry keeping the most common DNA and genes. The sample has around 490,000 distinct CDR3 sequences on record, under 5.5% of them singletons. The top ten constitute 3% to 4% of the sample. Sample: blood, either unsorted or a sorted T cell fraction (not recorded which). The receptors shown here come from a male donor with ankylosing spondylitis.

At least ten counts were recorded for this clonotype. This chain connects TRBV15 to TRBJ2-1; 8 positions agree with TRBD2. CDR3 length equals 18 residues. Trimming at V came to 0 bases and at J to 9 bases, leaving 16 bases not matched to a gene. Looked up from germline, CDR1 is LNHNV and CDR2 is YYDKDF (reference sequence). CDR3 sequence reads: CATSRDLSSGGQTGEQFF. For the CDR3, the DNA is TGTGCCACCAGCAGAGATCTCTCCAGCGGGGGCCAGACTGGTGAGCAGTTCTTC.

This clonotype was counted at least ten times. The V call is TRBV28, the J call TRBJ2-7, with 14 bases matching TRBD2. The V gene's germline CDR1 is MDHEN and CDR2 SYDVKM. Losses at the gene ends were 5 bases for V and 6 bases for J; bases not matched to a gene: 9. The CDR3 spans 16 residues. CDR3 protein: CASSTPGTSGGLEQYF. The CDR3 coding sequence is TGTGCCAGCAGTACACCGGGGACTAGCGGGGGCCTCGAGCAGTACTTC. The whole variable domain, remainder taken from reference TRBV28 and TRBJ2-7, is DVKVTQSSRYLVKRTGEKVFLECVQDMDHENMFWYRQDPGLGLRLIYFSYDVKMKEKGDIPEGYSVSREKKERFSLILESASTNQTSMYLCASSTPGTSGGLEQYFGPGTRLTVT.

This clonotype was counted between two and nine times. The chain has TRBV7-2 and TRBJ1-1; the D is unclear. The CDR3 has 14 residues. V was pared by 2 bases and J by 0 bases, with 7 bases between. Germline V lookup: CDR1 SGHTA, CDR2 FQGNSA. CDR3 coding DNA: TGTGCCAGCAGCTTAATGCACATGAACACTGAAGCTTTCTTT. This encodes CASSLMHMNTEAFF.

This clonotype was picked up a small number of times. A much bigger clone sits one base away, suggesting this may be a read error. The chain joins TRBV6-4 to TRBJ2-3; D gene ambiguous. Per germline, CDR1 MRHNA and CDR2 SNTAGT. The CDR3 spans 14 residues. Between the trimmed V and J ends, which lost 0 bases and 1 base, there was a span of 5 bases. The CDR3 nucleotides are TGTGCCAGCAGTGACTCGCCGGGCACAGATACGCAGTATTTT. Protein: CASSDSPGTDTQYF.

This clonotype was observed many times. The chain couples TRBV13 to TRBJ2-3; D remains ambiguous. The CDR3 has 17 amino acids. V lost 3 bases and J 3 bases, leaving 19 bases between the germline ends. CDR1 is PRHDT and CDR2 is FYEKMQ in the germline V gene (reference sequence). CDR3 protein: CASSLVGGGSRTDTQYF. The DNA of the CDR3 is TGTGCCAGCAGCTTGGTTGGTGGCGGATCAAGGACAGATACGCAGTATTTT.

This clonotype was recorded many times. The rearrangement uses TRBV29-1 and TRBJ2-5, with D hard to call. CDR1 SQVTM and CDR2 ANQGSEA come from the germline V gene. Trimming removed 1 base from V and 2 bases from J, with 2 bases in between. The CDR3 runs 11 residues. In DNA, the CDR3 is TGCAGCGTTGAAGGGCAAGAGACCCAGTACTTC. It is translated as CSVEGQETQYF. The variable domain in full, completed from reference TRBV29-1 and TRBJ2-5, reads SAVISQKPSRDICQRGTSLTIQCQVDSQVTMMFWYRQQPGQSLTLIATANQGSEATYESGFVIDKFPISRPNLTFSTLTVSNMSPEDSSIYLCSVEGQETQYFGPGTRLLVL.

In this sample, this clonotype turned up many times. V and J are TRBV20-1 and TRBJ2-5, with 10 bases matching TRBD2. This CDR3 comprises 15 residues. The V segment lost 6 bases and the J segment 3 bases; nucleotides outside the gene matches: 10. From germline, CDR1 is DFQATT and CDR2 SNEGSKA (reference sequence). CDR3 in DNA: TGCAGTGCCTGGGCTAGCGGGAGTAATAAAGAGACCCAGTACTTC. This sequence encodes CSAWASGSNKETQYF.

J is TRBJ1-1 and V is TRBV5-1, with TRBD1 matching over 8 bases. Losses at the gene ends were 4 bases for V and 4 bases for J; bases not matched to a gene: 6. Germline values: CDR1 SGHRS, CDR2 YFSETQ. This CDR3 has 14 residues. The DNA of the CDR3 is TGCGCCAGCAGCGCCCAGGGGGCGGTCACTGAAGCTTTCTTT. This translates into CASSAQGAVTEAFF.

This clonotype occurred many times. Here the CDR3 reads CSAKGAGDLGTQYF. The CDR3 nucleotides are TGCAGTGCGAAGGGAGCGGGGGATTTGGGGACCCAGTACTTC. The chain joins TRBV20-1 to TRBJ2-5; 8 nucleotides match TRBD2. Germline values: CDR1 DFQATT, CDR2 SNEGSKA (reference sequence). This CDR3 has 14 residues. Trimming took 6 bases from V and 7 from J; bases not matched to a gene: 13.

The chain uses TRBV6-6 and TRBJ2-1; D perhaps matches TRBD2 (6 bases). In germline, CDR1 is MNHNY, CDR2 SVGAGI (reference sequence). CDR3 length equals 13 residues. V dropped 8 bases and J dropped 3 bases, with 11 bases sitting between them. The CDR3 protein is CASRESLYNEQFF. CDR3 DNA: TGTGCCAGCCGGGAGTCTCTCTACAATGAGCAGTTCTTC.

This clonotype was recorded many times. The chain links TRBV12-3 or TRBV12-4 to TRBJ2-7, with D perhaps matching TRBD1 (5 bases). V lost 0 bases and J lost 6, with 9 bases in between. The CDR3 totals 13 residues. Here the CDR3 reads CASSLAQGSEQYF. The CDR3, as DNA: TGTGCCAGCAGTTTAGCTCAGGGTAGCGAGCAGTACTTC.

Note on this clonotype: Possible read error: a much larger clone is one base away. The rearrangement uses TRBV28 and TRBJ1-2; 9 positions agree with TRBD1. The CDR3 has 16 residues. Germline CDR1 and CDR2: MDHEN and SYDVKM. The CDR3 loop is CASSLLGTGLNSGYTF. CDR3 DNA sequence: TGTGCCAGCAGTTTACTTGGGACAGGGCTAAACTCTGGCTACACCTTC.

This clonotype appeared a few times. The chain has TRBV27 and TRBJ2-4; 7 nucleotides line up with TRBD1. The germline V gene has CDR1 MNHEY and CDR2 SMNVEV (reference sequence). V dropped 5 bases and J dropped 0; count of bases not matched to a gene: 7. The CDR3 consists of 16 residues. The CDR3 DNA reads as TGTGCCAGCAGTGCTCGACAGGGATTAGCCAAAAACATTCAGTACTTC. Its protein product is CASSARQGLAKNIQYF.